Following are 4 T cell receptor beta chains from one sample sequenced in a study of CXCR3-negative and CXCR3-positive naive CD8 T cells. The libraries of TRB cDNA were constructed through 5' RACE using UMI labels. TCRdb re-called the 5' RACE reads and gives one entry per CDR3 protein, without DNA. This repertoire includes some 45,000 distinct CDR3 sequences. Specimen: naive CXCR3- CD8+ T cells from blood. Subset indicated: CD45RO-CCR7+CD27+CD95- naive CD8+ T cells lacking CXCR3 (TNR3-). These receptors all come from a human donor in good health. Some clones in this sample may be carry-over from other donors' samples.

The rearrangement links TRBV28 to TRBJ2-7. The CDR3 contains 16 residues. Germline V CDR1 and CDR2: MDHEN, SYDVKM. CDR3 region: CASSLRTGDPSYEQYF.

The V and J genes are TRBV7-9 and TRBJ2-2; TCRdb's D gene call, TRBD2, goes unchecked for lack of DNA. CDR1 is SEHNR and CDR2 is FQNEAQ in the germline V gene (reference sequence). The CDR3 runs to 13 residues. CDR3 in amino acids: CAEPARDTGELFF.

This sequence joins TRBV2 and TRBJ1-1; TCRdb picks TRBD1, but there is no DNA to check that call. Germline V CDR1 and CDR2: SNHLY, FYNNEI. CDR3 size: 14 residues. CDR3 sequence: CASSNRGPNTEAFF. Variable domain in full (rest from reference TRBV2 and TRBJ1-1): EPEVTQTPSHQVTQMGQEVILRCVPISNHLYFYWYRQILGQKVEFLVSFYNNEISEKSEIFDDQFSVERPDGSNFTLKIRSTKLEDSAMYFCASSNRGPNTEAFFGQGTRLTVV.

V usage is TRBV7-2 and J usage is TRBJ2-5; checking the TCRdb D call of TRBD1 is not possible without DNA. Per the germline V gene, CDR1 is SGHTA and CDR2 is FQGNSA. CDR3 length: 16 amino acids. The CDR3 is CASSSSGGLGEETQYF.